A single sample gave rise to the 3 T cell receptor beta chains below, sequenced in a study of blood T cell repertoires in COVID-19. Sequenced by immunoSEQ multiplex PCR; TCRdb stores in-frame clones only, minus some. The sample lists fewer than 150,000 clones; 75% to 85% were seen once. The sequenced sample was peripheral blood. Every receptor here comes from an elderly man with acute or convalescent COVID-19.

This clone was seen only once. This chain links TRBV4-1 with TRBJ1-1; possible D gene TRBD1, 6 bases. The V end lost 4 bases, the J end lost 0 bases, and 15 bases lay between the germline ends. CDR1 is MGHRA, CDR2 YSYEKL, per germline. This CDR3 contains 16 residues. CDR3 amino acids: CASSLRVGTMNTEAFF. The CDR3 DNA reads as TGCGCCAGCAGCCTCCGAGTCGGGACAATGAACACTGAAGCTTTCTTT.

The V gene is TRBV10-3, the J gene TRBJ1-2; no definite D call. Per the germline V gene, CDR1 is ENHRY and CDR2 is SYGVKD. This CDR3 spans 15 amino acids. V was shortened by 0 bases and J by 4 bases, with 12 bases between the two germline ends. The DNA of the CDR3 is TGTGCCATCAGTGAGTCGGGAGGGTTACTCTATGGCTACACCTTC. This sequence encodes CAISESGGLLYGYTF.

The genes are TRBV10-3 and TRBJ2-3; 8 bases are a match to TRBD1. The germline V gene has CDR1 ENHRY and CDR2 SYGVKD. Trimming removed 4 bases from V and 4 bases from J; junction bases left unmatched: 7. This CDR3 spans 15 amino acids. CDR3 nucleotide sequence: TGTGCCATCAGTGGGGCGGACAGGGTTTCAGATACGCAGTATTTT. Translation: CAISGADRVSDTQYF.